This passage covers 18 T cell receptor beta chains from one sample sequenced in a study of regulatory T cells in long-lasting Graves disease. Libraries of TCR beta came from iRepertoire HTBI primers plus Arm-PCR of CDR3 regions. One entry per CDR3 protein, called by TCRdb with MiXCR from the multiplex PCR reads. This table holds around 400,000 distinct CDR3 sequences, 20% to 25% found once. The sample's time point: persistent/refractory GD, antithyroid drugs over 5 years with positive TRAb. Researchers made the TCR library from RNA that was extracted from PBMCs. Sequencing was performed on peripheral blood mononuclear cells (PBMCs), taken when the disease was refractory, from a patient treated with antithyroid drugs. The receptors were sampled from a female donor with Graves disease.

About this clonotype itself: Possible read error: a much larger clone is one base away. The V call is TRBV12-3 or TRBV12-4, the J call TRBJ2-5, with unresolved D. This CDR3 is 11 amino acids long. The CDR3 DNA reads as TGTGCCAGCAGTCCCCATGAGACCCAGTGCTTC. It encodes CASSPHETQCF.

This clonotype was picked up a small number of times. This chain links TRBV24-1 with TRBJ1-1; D is uncertain. V dropped 3 bases and J dropped 5 bases, with 9 bases sitting between them. The CDR3 extends over 13 amino acids. Per the germline V gene, CDR1 is KGHDR and CDR2 is SFDVKD. CDR3 nucleotides: TGTGCCACCAGTGATAAGTCTTGGACTGAAGCTTTCTTT. Protein product: CATSDKSWTEAFF.

This clonotype has only a few counts. The chain has TRBV11-2 and TRBJ2-5, with TRBD1 identical over 11 bases. The germline V gene has CDR1 SGHAT and CDR2 FQNNGV. The CDR3 is 16 residues long. Trimming at V came to 2 bases and at J to 5 bases, leaving 7 bases not matched to a gene. CDR3 nucleotide sequence: TGTGCCAGCAGCTTACTCGGACAGGGGGCCTGGGAGACCCAGTACTTC. Its protein is CASSLLGQGAWETQYF.

The V and J genes are TRBV27 and TRBJ1-5; D remains ambiguous. CDR1 is MNHEY and CDR2 is SMNVEV in the germline V gene (reference sequence). Trimming removed 6 bases from V and 12 bases from J, with 21 bases in between. This CDR3 region has 14 residues. Here the CDR3 DNA reads TGTGCCAGCAGCCTTCGTCCCGGAGTGGAGCGCCAGCATTTT. As protein: CASSLRPGVERQHF.

The chain has TRBV28 and TRBJ1-3; D unclear. CDR3 length: 15 residues. Germline V gene lookup returns CDR1 MDHEN and CDR2 SYDVKM. V was pared by 6 bases and J by 4 bases, with 16 bases between. The CDR3 sequence: CASSIGPLEGNTIYF. Written as DNA, the CDR3 is TGTGCCAGCAGCATCGGGCCTTTGGAGGGAAACACCATATATTTT.

Only a few counts were recorded for this clonotype. The chain joins TRBV2 to TRBJ1-3, with D maybe TRBD1 (5 bases). Germline lookup yields CDR1 SNHLY and CDR2 FYNNEI. This CDR3 region has 14 residues. The CDR3 nucleotides are TGTGGCGGGGCAGTCTCTGGGGCTGGAAACACCATATATTTT. Its translation: CGGAVSGAGNTIYF.

The J gene is TRBJ2-5, the V gene TRBV29-1; D is unresolved. V was shortened by 6 bases and J by 4 bases, with 9 bases between the two germline ends. The CDR3 contains 11 residues. Germline values: CDR1 SQVTM, CDR2 ANQGSEA. The DNA for the CDR3 is TGCAGCGTCGTAACCATAGAGACCCAGTACTTC. Its translation: CSVVTIETQYF.

This clonotype has ten or more counts. V and J are TRBV20-1 and TRBJ1-2, with a possible D match to TRBD1 (6 bases). From germline, CDR1 is DFQATT and CDR2 SNEGSKA (reference sequence). Trimming pared 0 bases from V and 8 bases from J, leaving 13 bases between. CDR3 size: 13 residues. The CDR3 DNA reads TGCAGTGCTAGAGATATCACAGGGAGGGGCTACACCTTC. Protein product: CSARDITGRGYTF.

A remark on this clonotype: The junction shows a germline mismatch at one end, possibly a read error. CDR3: CSARRMNTEALF. CDR3 DNA: TGCAGTGCCCGAAGGATGAACACTGAAGCTCTCTTT. V and J are TRBV20-1 and TRBJ1-1; unclear D gene. Germline-derived CDR1 and CDR2 are DFQATT and SNEGSKA (reference sequence). The CDR3 loop spans 12 amino acids.

The sample holds a few counts of this clonotype. A much larger clonotype is one base distant, so this may be a read error. The chain recombines TRBV11-2 with TRBJ2-7, with a weak D call TRBD1 (5 bases). This CDR3 has 11 amino acids. Trimming pared 4 bases from V and 13 bases from J, leaving 14 bases between. Germline CDR1 SGHAT, CDR2 FQNNGV. CDR3: CASSWGGAHYF. The CDR3 nucleotides read TGTGCCAGCAGCTGGGGTGGGGCCCATTACTTC.

This chain connects TRBV3-1 to TRBJ1-2; the match to TRBD1 covers 8 bases. Germline V gene sequence: CDR1 LGHDT, CDR2 YNNKEL (reference sequence). Trimming removed 4 bases from V and 8 bases from J; junction bases left unmatched: 12. The CDR3 loop spans 15 amino acids. The CDR3 DNA follows: TGTGCCAGCAGCCTCCGGGACAGGTACTCGCGAGGCTACACCTTC. Its translation: CASSLRDRYSRGYTF.

The gene calls are TRBV30 and TRBJ1-1; possibly TRBD1 for D (6 bases). Looked up from germline, CDR1 is GTSNPN and CDR2 is SVGIG (reference sequence). There are 13 residues in the CDR3. With 2 bases removed from V and 4 bases from J, the gap between germline ends came to 11 bases. CDR3 coding DNA: TGTGCCTGGAGTCTGAGGGGGGTCACTGAAGCTTTCTTT. Translation: CAWSLRGVTEAFF.

The rearrangement uses TRBV2 and TRBJ2-7; 7 bases are a match to TRBD1. J was trimmed by 2 bases and V by 5 bases; bases with no gene match: 9. Germline V gene sequence: CDR1 SNHLY, CDR2 FYNNEI. The CDR3 consists of 15 residues. In nucleotides, the CDR3 is TGTGCCAGCAGTCAACAACAGGGGCGCGCCTACGAGCAGTACTTC. Translating it yields CASSQQQGRAYEQYF.

This clonotype has ten or more counts. The CDR3 reads CASSYFLDDTEAFF. The CDR3 DNA reads as TGTGCCAGCAGTTACTTTCTTGACGACACTGAAGCTTTCTTT. The genes are TRBV6-5 and TRBJ1-1; no firm D call. This CDR3 comprises 14 residues. V lost 1 base and J lost 3, with 9 bases in between. Germline lookup yields CDR1 MNHEY and CDR2 SVGAGI.

V and J are TRBV7-2 and TRBJ2-2; 7 bases are a match to TRBD1. The CDR3 has 14 amino acids. Germline V gives CDR1 SGHTA, CDR2 FQGNSA. J was trimmed by 3 bases and V by 5 bases; bases with no gene match: 3. CDR3 nucleotide sequence: TGTGCCAGCAGCCCGACAGGGTACACCGGGGAGCTGTTTTTT. The encoded protein is CASSPTGYTGELFF.

This clonotype was recorded many times. J is TRBJ2-7 and V is TRBV3-2. TRBV3-2 corresponds to a pseudogene. The CDR3 spans 12 residues. CDR3 in DNA: TGTGCCAGCAGCCACCCAACCTACGAGCAGTACTTC. As protein: CASSHPTYEQYF.

This clonotype was counted ten times or more. This sequence joins TRBV2 and TRBJ1-5, with D perhaps matching TRBD1 (6 bases). The germline V gene encodes CDR1 SNHLY and CDR2 FYNNEI. V was trimmed by 5 bases and J by 2 bases, leaving 16 bases between them. The CDR3 totals 16 residues. CDR3 loop: CASSLAPTGGNQPQHF. The CDR3 DNA reads TGTGCCAGCAGTCTAGCGCCGACAGGAGGCAATCAGCCCCAGCATTTT.

The chain joins TRBV6-2 or TRBV6-3 to TRBJ2-1; possible D gene TRBD1, 6 bases. Per the germline V gene, CDR1 is MNHEY and CDR2 is SVGEGT. There are 15 residues in the CDR3. The germline V and J ends were trimmed by 6 bases and 0 bases, with 12 bases remaining between them. The CDR3 nucleotides are TGTGCCAGCAGGGCTACAGGGAGCTCCTACAATGAGCAGTTCTTC. It encodes CASRATGSSYNEQFF.